This T cell receptor (beta chain) was found in a study of breast tumors, draining lymph nodes, adjacent tissues (dated by TCRdb to 2016 to 2017). About the full investigation: Breast cancer patients provided tumor, adjacent nontumor tissue and axillary lymph nodes, and the study compared the TCR beta repertoires across these three sources. The study was designed to assess the relationships and possible T-cell exchange between tumor, surrounding tissue and draining lymph node repertoires in human breast cancer.

General study outcomes and caveats: The data were judged consistent with most tumor T cells deriving from the lymph node and then expanding within tumor tissue. Tumor and nontumor tissue repertoires were found to be significantly more similar in luminal-like than in basal-like breast cancer. The study presented the conclusion that tumor T cells originate in lymph nodes as consistent with a hypothesis, not as something directly demonstrated. Tumor T-cell repertoires showed less diversity than lymph node repertoires and more diversity than nontumor tissue repertoires, and tumor T-cell repertoires showed preferential V and J gene usage.

As encoded in the germline V gene, CDR1 is SNHLY while CDR2 is FYNNEI. The CDR3 starts with the cysteine, ends with the phenylalanine, and has 16 residues. The CDR3 DNA has 48 bases and is translated from base 1. A distance of 17 bases separates the germline ends of V and J, which lose 8 bases and 0 bases respectively. Sequencer: Illumina HiSeq 2000. Multiplex PCR amplification was used to generate the TCR beta chain libraries. The amplified TCR beta chain products were analyzed by high-throughput sequencing. In TCRdb, the public reads were trimmed at Q25 with fastp and aligned with MiXCR, with productive beta chains retained. Rows merge per CDR3 protein into single entries with the most common DNA and genes. In this sample the table shows more than 20,000 distinct CDR3 sequences, 68% of which occur a single time. Clones ranked in the top ten supply around 22% of the sample. Adjacent samples consisted of nontumor breast tissue surrounding the tumor.

Note on this clonotype: The target of this receptor is not known. No qualities accompany the bases; no much larger clone lies one base away.

This TCR came from a female donor with breast cancer. Some clones in this sample may be carry-over from other donors' samples. The sequence joins TRBV2 to TRBJ2-1; tentative D gene TRBD2, with 5 bases matching. Material: tumor-adjacent breast tissue. This receptor carries the CDR3 CASAFSEPSSYNEQFF. The bases read TGTGCCAGCGCATTTAGCGAACCGAGCTCCTACAATGAGCAGTTCTTC.